This T cell receptor (beta chain) is from a study of cytotoxic CD8 clonotypes in ibrutinib-treated CLL (dated by TCRdb to about 2021). At the level of the whole study: In this cohort, some 14 patients were treatment-naive and about ten were relapsed/refractory, while around 18 had unmutated IGHV. Response samples were obtained after a median of around 11 months of treatment, with a range of roughly 6 to 40 months. Responses were partial in some 24 patients and complete in 2; after median approximately 69 months follow-up, 14 stayed in remission and around 12 progressed. Longitudinal samples were obtainable from about 30% of the roughly 90 participants in the trial. Every remission and progressive disease sample was obtained while ibrutinib was still being received by the patients. Samples averaged roughly 280,000 productive templates and tens of thousands of productive rearrangements. Cryopreserved peripheral blood mononuclear cells were collected before treatment, at response, and at either disease progression or sustained remission.

Per the publication, the time point label means: about a year on ibrutinib. For TCR beta library preparation, 1.5 to 2 micrograms of genomic DNA was extracted from cryopreserved PBMCs. Longitudinal blood samples from CLL patients on ibrutinib monotherapy underwent high-throughput TCR beta sequencing. The patients were enrolled in a single-center, open-label phase 2 trial of ibrutinib monotherapy. A MiSeq instrument was used for deep resolution sequencing, which targeted depths ranging from 1 in 1 million up to 1 in 200,000 T cells, with coverage averaging 10x for each clonotype. The immunoSEQ hsTCRB Kit was used to generate TCR beta libraries. From the authors' description of their analysis: Data were analyzed with ImmunoSEQ Data Assistant and ImmunoSEQ Analyzer, with V, D and J genes assigned per IMGT definitions. Clonality was computed as one minus normalized Shannon entropy of productive rearrangement frequencies, ranging from 0 to 1. Only overrepresented clonotypes making up at least 0.05% of each patient's repertoire were included in the public clonotype analysis. Some 13 age-matched healthy donor repertoires from immuneACCESS served as clonality controls. TCRdb retrieved this table from immuneACCESS and kept in-frame rearrangements only. Not all clones are present; in checked studies, unresolved V genes account for under half, and no reason is known for the remainder. For V, J and clone size, that table is used; D and trimming come from the DNA. For this sample the table gives about 140,000 clones, of which more than 85% were detected only once. The leading ten clones occupy 10% to 13% of the sample.

The CDR3 holds 13 amino acids from the cysteine to the phenylalanine. Just the 39-base CDR3 DNA is kept, in frame starting at base 1. According to the germline V gene (reference sequence), CDR1 reads MNHEY and CDR2 reads SMNVEV. The germline ends are 16 bases apart after V is trimmed by 7 bases and J by 7 bases. What the authors observed across the whole study: Public clonotypes were rare and either shrank or stayed stable during treatment, and the rise in clonality at ibrutinib response reflected expansion of private clonotypes. An increase in clonality was observed at ibrutinib response, with clonality remaining stable during sustained remission and falling back toward baseline at progression. Baseline clonality was found to be higher than that of age-matched healthy donors and was strongly correlated with circulating CD8+ T-cell counts. Lymph node repertoires were not examined, and the timing of sampling was not matched between patients in sustained remission and those whose disease progressed.

About this clone itself: Its specific antigen is unknown. The input lacks base qualities; no much larger clone sits a single base away.

The sequence was collected from a human donor with chronic lymphocytic leukemia. Sequencing used PBMCs, obtained after 12 months of ibrutinib treatment. This chain is built from TRBV27 and TRBJ1-1, with the identity of the D gene unclear. CDR3 sequence: CASTARPFGEAFF. DNA sequence: TGTGCCAGCACGGCCAGGCCCTTCGGTGAAGCTTTCTTT.